Listed below are T cell receptor beta chains from one sample, sequenced in a study of blood T cell repertoires in COVID-19. Profiling relied on immunoSEQ multiplex PCR, and the TCRdb table lists in-frame clones only, not all of them. The sample lists 350,000 to 450,000 clones, approximately 89% occurring once. Sample: PBMCs or T cells enriched from blood (not recorded which). These receptors came from a woman aged 40 to 50 who had been exposed to COVID-19. Both conserved end residues are part of each CDR3. The D gene is left open where the match is weak. Size tells how often a clone was seen (once, few, many) or the class of an expanded clone, and some rows leave it out.

D,size,J,V,DNA,CDR3
-,-,TRBJ2-7,TRBV7-6,TGTGCCAGCAGCTTAAGGGCGGGGACTGCGGCTACGTTTATCTACGAGCAGTACTTC,CASSLRAGTAATFIYEQYF
-,-,TRBJ2-7,TRBV7-9,TGTGCCAGCAGCTCAGGGGGCGGGAGCTCCTACGAGCAGTACTTC,CASSSGGGSSYEQYF
TRBD1,-,TRBJ2-3,TRBV7-2,TGTGCCAGCAGGACAGGGGGCCGAGCAGATACGCAGTATTTT,CASRTGGRADTQYF
-,-,TRBJ2-3,TRBV5-4,TGTGCCAGCAGCTTAGAGGGACTTTTCCGGACAGGTACGCAGTATTTT,CASSLEGLFRTGTQYF
TRBD2,-,TRBJ2-1,TRBV7-3,TGTGCCAGCAGCTTAAACCCTAGCGGGGGGCGAACCTACAATGAGCAGTTCTTC,CASSLNPSGGRTYNEQFF
TRBD1,-,TRBJ1-1,TRBV15,TGTGCCACCAGCAGAGGTTGGACAGGGGCGAAGAACACTGAAGCTTTCTTT,CATSRGWTGAKNTEAFF
TRBD1,-,TRBJ2-1,TRBV5-5,TGTGCCAGCAGCTTCCTGGGACAGGGCTACAATGAGCAGTTCTTC,CASSFLGQGYNEQFF
-,-,TRBJ1-1,TRBV6-2/TRBV6-3,TGTGCCAGCAGTTGGGTCAGGGGCGGGACTGAAGCTTTCTTT,CASSWVRGGTEAFF
-,-,TRBJ1-1,TRBV11-1,TGTGCCAGCAGCTTTCCGGGAGACACTGAAGCTTTCTTT,CASSFPGDTEAFF
-,-,TRBJ1-1,TRBV27,TGTGCCAGCAGCTTAAGGGGGGGCTCAGCTTTCTTT,CASSLRGGSAFF
-,-,TRBJ1-2,TRBV11-2,TGTGCCAGCAGCCCCAACAGGGTGAATGGCTACACCTTC,CASSPNRVNGYTF
TRBD1,-,TRBJ1-1,TRBV6-1,TGTGCCAGCAGCATGGGGGGACAGGGGGCTGAAGCTTTCTTT,CASSMGGQGAEAFF
-,-,TRBJ2-2,TRBV6-2/TRBV6-3,TGTGCCAGCAGTTACTCGGGGAAGGGGGAGACCGGGGAGCTGTTTTTT,CASSYSGKGETGELFF
TRBD2,-,TRBJ2-1,TRBV4-3,TGCGCCAGCAGCCAAGAGGGACTAGCGGGTCACAATGAGCAGTTCTTC,CASSQEGLAGHNEQFF
TRBD2,-,TRBJ2-7,TRBV14,TGTGCCAGCAGCCCACTGCTGGGACTAGCGGGAGGCCGGGTGTACGAGCAGTACTTC,CASSPLLGLAGGRVYEQYF
-,-,TRBJ2-5,TRBV7-2,TGTGCCAGCAGCCGCTACCTGCAAGAGACCCAGTACTTC,CASSRYLQETQYF
TRBD2,-,TRBJ2-1,TRBV7-2,TGTGCCAGCAGCTCGGGACTAGCGGGCAGCTCCTACAATGAGCAGTTCTTC,CASSSGLAGSSYNEQFF
-,-,TRBJ2-7,TRBV2,TGTGCCAGCAGTGAACGGGGGGCCCCCCTCGAGCAGTACTTC,CASSERGAPLEQYF
-,-,TRBJ1-5,TRBV25-1,TGTGCCAGCAGAAGTCAGGGATTAGGGCAGCCCCAGCATTTT,CASRSQGLGQPQHF
TRBD2,many,TRBJ2-5,TRBV10-3,TGTGCCATCAGCCCAACTAGCGGGGAAGAGACCCAGTACTTC,CAISPTSGEETQYF
TRBD1,-,TRBJ1-2,TRBV2,TGTGCCAGCAGGGGCGGGACAGACTATGGCTACACCTTC,CASRGGTDYGYTF
-,-,TRBJ1-3,TRBV6-2/TRBV6-3,TGTGCCAGCAGTCCCCGGGACAGAAACACCATATATTTT,CASSPRDRNTIYF
TRBD1,-,TRBJ1-5,TRBV5-8,TGTGCCAGCAGCTTGCCCGGGACAGGGAGAGCCCAGCCCCAGCATTTT,CASSLPGTGRAQPQHF
TRBD2,-,TRBJ2-7,TRBV27,TGTGCCAGTGGTCCGGGAGGGCCTTACGAGCAGTACTTC,CASGPGGPYEQYF
-,-,TRBJ1-5,TRBV30,TGTGCCTGGAGTGGGCAGGGTAATCAGCCCCAGCATTTT,CAWSGQGNQPQHF
-,-,TRBJ1-6,TRBV5-1,TGCGCCAGCAGCCCGAGATCGCACGGACAGAATTCACCCCTCCACTTT,CASSPRSHGQNSPLHF
-,few,TRBJ1-3,TRBV7-9,TGTGCCAGCAGCTTAGGCGACACCATATATTTT,CASSLGDTIYF
TRBD1,-,TRBJ2-1,TRBV24-1,TGTGCCACCAGTAGCAGGACAGGGGGAAGGGATGAGCAGTTCTTC,CATSSRTGGRDEQFF
-,few,TRBJ2-2,TRBV29-1,TGCAGCGTGTCCAGGGACTCGTACACCGGGGAGCTGTTTTTT,CSVSRDSYTGELFF
-,-,TRBJ1-2,TRBV3-1/TRBV3-2,TGTGCCAGCAGCCAAACGGGCAGGGGAAAAGATGGCTACACCTTC,CASSQTGRGKDGYTF
-,-,TRBJ1-2,TRBV6-5,TGTGCCAGCAGCCAAGGACTGTACGGCTACACCTTC,CASSQGLYGYTF
TRBD1,-,TRBJ1-4,TRBV7-2,TGTGCCAGCTCCCTAAGGGGGACAGGGGCTGAAAAACTGTTTTTT,CASSLRGTGAEKLFF
-,-,TRBJ2-5,TRBV18,TGTGCCAGCTCACCCCCCACTCAAGAGACCCAGTACTTC,CASSPPTQETQYF
-,-,TRBJ1-6,TRBV19,TGTGCCAGTAGTATGAGCGGGGGGGACGGAGATAATTCACCCCTCCACTTT,CASSMSGGDGDNSPLHF
TRBD1,-,TRBJ1-1,TRBV15,TGTGCCACCAGCAGAGCAGGGACAGTGAGAGAAGCTTTCTTT,CATSRAGTVREAFF
-,-,TRBJ1-5,TRBV5-6,TGTGCCAGCAGCAGGGAGCTAAATCAGCCCCAGCATTTT,CASSRELNQPQHF
-,-,TRBJ2-1,TRBV28,TGTGCCAGCAGTCCCCCCATGGCGGGAAGGGTCAATGAGCAGTTCTTC,CASSPPMAGRVNEQFF